These 23 T cell receptor beta chains were sequenced from one sample in a study of identical twins. TCRdb ran MiXCR on the 5' RACE reads and lists one entry per CDR3 protein. The table has about 790,000 distinct CDR3 sequences, over 15% seen once; the top ten hold about 12%. This sample also belongs to another study, concerning T cells expressing NK-cell markers.

The sample was PBMCs. These receptors were collected from a woman between 18 and 29 years old in good health.

This clonotype was counted between two and nine times. The chain combines TRBV7-9 with TRBJ2-2; 7 nucleotides match TRBD1. Germline assignment: CDR1 SEHNR and CDR2 FQNEAQ (reference sequence). The V and J ends lost 5 bases and 3 bases, in that order; junction bases with no gene match: 9. This CDR3 is 16 amino acids long. The CDR3 loop reads CASSGDRSKDTGELFF. CDR3 in DNA: TGTGCCAGCAGCGGGGACAGATCGAAGGACACCGGGGAGCTGTTTTTT.

This clonotype was counted only a few times. This chain links TRBV7-9 with TRBJ2-7, with TRBD1 matching 9 bases. This CDR3 has 16 residues. V lost 4 bases to trimming and J lost 5 bases; unmatched junction nucleotides: 12. Germline values: CDR1 SEHNR, CDR2 FQNEAQ (reference sequence). CDR3 sequence reads: CASSSLSGTGRHEQYF. The CDR3 DNA follows: TGTGCCAGCAGCTCGTTATCCGGGACAGGGCGCCACGAGCAGTACTTC.

A few counts support this clonotype. The chain carries TRBV6-2 or TRBV6-3 and TRBJ2-1; the match to TRBD2 covers 14 bases. V was clipped by 2 bases and J by 9 bases; unmatched bases: 3. Germline V gene sequence: CDR1 MNHEY, CDR2 SVGEGT. This CDR3 has 15 amino acids. This chain's CDR3 is CASSYGTSGSFEQFF. Written as DNA, the CDR3 is TGTGCCAGCAGTTACGGGACTAGCGGGAGCTTTGAGCAGTTCTTC.

This chain joins TRBV29-1 and TRBJ2-5; D unclear. Germline V gene data show CDR1 as SQVTM and CDR2 as ANQGSEA. CDR3 length: 13 amino acids. Trimming removed 1 base at V and 4 bases at J, with 10 bases between. The CDR3 nucleotides read TGCAGCGTTGAAGTTAATTCAGGAGAGACCCAGTACTTC. Translating it yields CSVEVNSGETQYF. The variable domain in full, completed from reference TRBV29-1 and TRBJ2-5, reads SAVISQKPSRDICQRGTSLTIQCQVDSQVTMMFWYRQQPGQSLTLIATANQGSEATYESGFVIDKFPISRPNLTFSTLTVSNMSPEDSSIYLCSVEVNSGETQYFGPGTRLLVL.

This chain uses TRBV5-5 with TRBJ1-1, with D maybe TRBD1 (5 bases). CDR3 length: 16 residues. The germline V gene has CDR1 SGHKS and CDR2 YYEKEE (reference sequence). Deletions cut 4 bases from V and 0 bases from J, with 16 bases between. The CDR3 loop reads CASSQGAGWVNTEAFF. The CDR3 DNA is TGTGCCAGCAGCCAGGGCGCAGGGTGGGTGAACACTGAAGCTTTCTTT.

The chain links TRBV11-2 to TRBJ2-7, with D possibly matching TRBD2 (5 bases). CDR1 is SGHAT, CDR2 FQNNGV, per germline. V was trimmed by 5 bases and J by 8 bases, leaving 10 bases between them. This CDR3 has 11 amino acids. The chain's CDR3 is CASSVSVKQYF. As DNA, the CDR3 is TGTGCCAGCAGCGTTAGCGTGAAGCAGTACTTC.

V usage is TRBV7-2 and J usage is TRBJ2-7, with D possibly matching TRBD2 (5 bases). There are 14 residues in the CDR3. V was shortened by 0 bases and J by 3 bases, with 9 bases between the two germline ends. The germline CDR1 and CDR2 sequences are SGHTA and FQGNSA. The DNA for the CDR3 is TGTGCCAGCAGCTTAGCGTCGGGGAACTACGAGCAGTACTTC. Its protein is CASSLASGNYEQYF.

This chain joins TRBV19 and TRBJ2-3, with D tentatively TRBD1 (7 bases). CDR1 LNHDA and CDR2 SQIVND come from the germline V gene (reference sequence). The CDR3 covers 15 residues. V shed 6 bases and J shed 2 bases, with 15 bases lying between them. CDR3 sequence reads: CASSWRDRPTDTQYF. CDR3 bases: TGTGCCAGTAGCTGGAGGGACAGACCCACAGATACGCAGTATTTT.

This clonotype was picked up many times. The J gene is TRBJ2-5, the V gene TRBV20-1; no firm D call. Germline V lookup: CDR1 DFQATT, CDR2 SNEGSKA (reference sequence). The ends were cut back, 1 base at V and 5 bases at J, with 5 bases in the middle. This CDR3 spans 11 amino acids. CDR3 in DNA: TGCAGTGCTAGAGTAGGGGAGACCCAGTACTTC. It specifies CSARVGETQYF.

This clonotype was seen more than once but under ten times. V usage is TRBV6-6 and J usage is TRBJ2-3; D is unclear. This CDR3 has 12 residues. Germline-derived CDR1 and CDR2 are MNHNY and SVGAGI (reference sequence). The V end lost 2 bases, the J end lost 7 bases, and 7 bases lay between the germline ends. CDR3 protein: CASSYMANTQYF. The CDR3 DNA reads TGTGCCAGCAGTTACATGGCTAATACGCAGTATTTT.

This clonotype was counted only a few times. V is TRBV5-1 and J is TRBJ2-1; D unresolved. Trimming left V 0 bases short and J 9 bases short, with 7 bases between. Germline-derived CDR1 and CDR2 are SGHRS and YFSETQ. The CDR3 is 12 residues long. CDR3 sequence: CASSLVDGEQFF. As DNA, the CDR3 is TGCGCCAGCAGCTTGGTAGATGGTGAGCAGTTCTTC. Full variable domain (outside the CDR3, taken from reference TRBV5-1 and TRBJ2-1): KAGVTQTPRYLIKTRGQQVTLSCSPISGHRSVSWYQQTPGQGLQFLFEYFSETQRNKGNFPGRFSGRQFSNSRSEMNVSTLELGDSALYLCASSLVDGEQFFGPGTRLTVL.

The V call is TRBV20-1, the J call TRBJ2-4; D call uncertain. The CDR3 contains 14 residues. V dropped 7 bases and J dropped 2 bases, with 15 bases sitting between them. Germline V gene sequence: CDR1 DFQATT, CDR2 SNEGSKA (reference sequence). CDR3 sequence: CSVMPPATKNIQYF. CDR3 DNA: TGCAGTGTAATGCCGCCGGCCACCAAAAACATTCAGTACTTC.

The rearrangement joins TRBV6-2 or TRBV6-3 to TRBJ2-1, with D possibly called TRBD1 or TRBD2 (6 bases each). The CDR3 runs to 15 residues. Germline lookup yields CDR1 MNHEY and CDR2 SVGEGT. Trimming took off 5 bases at V and 8 bases at J, with 19 bases between the two ends. CDR3 loop: CASSLDSGLFDEQFF. The DNA of the CDR3 is TGTGCCAGCAGTCTGGACAGCGGGTTGTTCGATGAGCAGTTCTTC.

The V call is TRBV5-1, the J call TRBJ2-2, with 12 nucleotides matching TRBD1. V lost 6 bases and J lost 4; bases outside the gene matches: 10. The CDR3 is made up of 17 amino acids. Germline V gene lookup returns CDR1 SGHRS and CDR2 YFSETQ. This chain's CDR3 is CASTGQGQGATTGELFF. CDR3 nucleotide sequence: TGCGCCAGCACGGGGCAGGGACAGGGGGCCACCACCGGGGAGCTGTTTTTT.

J is TRBJ2-1 and V is TRBV6-1; tentatively, D is TRBD2 (5 bases). Germline V gene sequence: CDR1 MNHNS, CDR2 SASEGT. V was cut by 8 bases and J by 6 bases, with 17 bases left in between. The CDR3 is 14 residues long. The CDR3 DNA reads TGTGCCAGCCGATTGGAGGCTCTCGGCAATGAGCAGTTCTTC. Amino acid sequence: CASRLEALGNEQFF.

This clonotype occurred many times. The rearrangement joins TRBV5-6 to TRBJ1-1; D is unclear. Germline-derived CDR1 and CDR2 are SGHDT and YYEEEE. There are 13 residues in the CDR3. Trimming pared 5 bases from V and 6 bases from J, leaving 14 bases between. CDR3 sequence reads: CASSLTGRAEAFF. The CDR3 region has the DNA TGTGCCAGCAGTCTGACGGGGAGGGCTGAAGCTTTCTTT. The variable domain in full, completed from reference TRBV5-6 and TRBJ1-1, reads DAGVTQSPTHLIKTRGQQVTLRCSPKSGHDTVSWYQQALGQGPQFIFQYYEEEERQRGNFPDRFSGHQFPNYSSELNVNALLLGDSALYLCASSLTGRAEAFFGQGTRLTVV.

The genes are TRBV20-1 and TRBJ2-5; D gene uncertain. Between the trimmed V and J ends, which lost 5 bases and 5 bases, there was a span of 12 bases. Germline assignment: CDR1 DFQATT and CDR2 SNEGSKA (reference sequence). This CDR3 has 12 amino acids. The CDR3 reads CSAPVGGETQYF. The CDR3 nucleotides are TGCAGTGCTCCCGTTGGTGGGGAGACCCAGTACTTC.

The chain recombines TRBV20-1 with TRBJ2-7; D remains ambiguous. The V end was cut by 0 bases, the J end by 5 bases, with 14 bases between. Germline-derived CDR1 and CDR2 are DFQATT and SNEGSKA (reference sequence). CDR3 length: 14 amino acids. CDR3 in amino acids: CSARDPRASHEQYF. The CDR3 DNA is TGCAGTGCTAGAGATCCCCGGGCCTCACACGAGCAGTACTTC.

The table lists this clonotype with many counts. The J gene is TRBJ1-2, the V gene TRBV6-5, with D possibly being TRBD1 (5 bases). Germline lookup yields CDR1 MNHEY and CDR2 SVGAGI. V lost 0 bases to trimming and J lost 2 bases, with 7 bases between them. This CDR3 spans 14 amino acids. The CDR3 is CASSYSGGNYGYTF. CDR3 nucleotides: TGTGCCAGCAGTTACTCGGGGGGAAACTATGGCTACACCTTC.

The V and J genes are TRBV12-3 or TRBV12-4 and TRBJ2-1, with TRBD2 as a possible D gene (5 bases). The CDR3 runs to 14 residues. Trimming took off 7 bases at V and 4 bases at J, with 14 bases between the two ends. CDR3 sequence (DNA): TGTGCCAGCACCGGACTCCTCGCTTACAATGAGCAGTTCTTC. It specifies CASTGLLAYNEQFF.

The sample holds a few counts of this clonotype. Here the CDR3 DNA reads TGTGCCAGCAGCTTAGAGCCGGGAGTGACAGAGACCCAGTACTTC. Its translation is CASSLEPGVTETQYF. The chain joins TRBV11-2 to TRBJ2-5; TRBD2 is a possible D gene (6 bases). CDR3 size: 15 residues. The ends were cut back, 0 bases at V and 4 bases at J, with 12 bases in the middle. CDR1 SGHAT and CDR2 FQNNGV come from the germline V gene.

This clonotype has only a few counts. The V call is TRBV20-1, the J call TRBJ2-7; TRBD2 matches at 7 bases. The V segment lost 5 bases and the J segment 3 bases; nucleotides outside the gene matches: 10. The germline V gene encodes CDR1 DFQATT and CDR2 SNEGSKA (reference sequence). The CDR3 runs 14 residues. The CDR3 DNA sequence: TGCAGTGCTTCTGGGGCTAGCGGAGACTACGAGCAGTACTTC. It codes for CSASGASGDYEQYF.

This clonotype was counted only a few times. The chain couples TRBV12-3 or TRBV12-4 to TRBJ1-1; D is undetermined. The V gene lost 4 bases and the J gene lost 9 bases, with 12 bases spanning the gap. This CDR3 comprises 12 residues. Here the CDR3 DNA reads TGTGCCAGCAGTTATTCAGCTCTAAAAGCTTTCTTT. Its protein product is CASSYSALKAFF.